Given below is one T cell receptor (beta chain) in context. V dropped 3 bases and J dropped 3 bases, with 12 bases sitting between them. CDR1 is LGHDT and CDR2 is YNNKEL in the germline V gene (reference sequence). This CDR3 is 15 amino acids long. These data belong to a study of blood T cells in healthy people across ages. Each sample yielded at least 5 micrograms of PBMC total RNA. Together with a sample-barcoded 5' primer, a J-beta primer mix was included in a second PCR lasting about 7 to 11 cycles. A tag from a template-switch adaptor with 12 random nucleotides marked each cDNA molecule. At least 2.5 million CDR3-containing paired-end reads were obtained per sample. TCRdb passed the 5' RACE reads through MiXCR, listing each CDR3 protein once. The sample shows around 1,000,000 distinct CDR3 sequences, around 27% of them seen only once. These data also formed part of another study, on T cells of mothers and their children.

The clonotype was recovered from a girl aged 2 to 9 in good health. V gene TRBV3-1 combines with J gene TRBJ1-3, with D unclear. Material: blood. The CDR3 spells CASSQTPGFGNTIYF. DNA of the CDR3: TGTGCCAGCAGCCAGACCCCGGGTTTTGGAAACACCATATATTTT.